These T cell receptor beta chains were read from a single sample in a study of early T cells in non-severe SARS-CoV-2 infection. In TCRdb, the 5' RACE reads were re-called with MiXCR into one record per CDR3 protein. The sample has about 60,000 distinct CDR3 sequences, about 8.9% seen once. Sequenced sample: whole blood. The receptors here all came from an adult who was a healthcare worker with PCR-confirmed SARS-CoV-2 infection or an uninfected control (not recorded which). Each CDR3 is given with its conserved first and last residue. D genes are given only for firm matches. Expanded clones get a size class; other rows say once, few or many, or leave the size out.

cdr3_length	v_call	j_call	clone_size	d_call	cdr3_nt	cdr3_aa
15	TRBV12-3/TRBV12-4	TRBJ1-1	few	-	TGTGCCAGCAGTTTAACTTGGGGCCAGAACACTGAAGCTTTCTTT	CASSLTWGQNTEAFF
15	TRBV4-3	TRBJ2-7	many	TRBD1	TGCGCCAGCAGTTACTCCCGGGACAGGGTCTACGAGCAGTACTTC	CASSYSRDRVYEQYF
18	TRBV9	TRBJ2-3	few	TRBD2	TGTGCCAGCAGCGGACCGCTATCCGGGACTAGCGGGAGGGATACGCAGTATTTT	CASSGPLSGTSGRDTQYF
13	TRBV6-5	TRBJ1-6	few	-	TGTGCCAGCAGGAAACAGGGAAATTCACCCCTCCACTTT	CASRKQGNSPLHF
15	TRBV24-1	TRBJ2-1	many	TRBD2	TGTGCCACCAGGGGGGGACTAGCGGGAGTTAACGAGCAGTTCTTC	CATRGGLAGVNEQFF
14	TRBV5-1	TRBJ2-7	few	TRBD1	TGCGCCAGCAGCCCGAGGACAGGGAACTACGAGCAGTACTTC	CASSPRTGNYEQYF
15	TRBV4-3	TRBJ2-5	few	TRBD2	TGCGCCAGCAGCCAAGATCGCGGGAGTGGGGAGACCCAGTACTTC	CASSQDRGSGETQYF
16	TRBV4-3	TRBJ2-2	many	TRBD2	TGCGCCAGCAGCCAAAGTAGCGGGATTAACACCGGGGAGCTGTTTTTT	CASSQSSGINTGELFF
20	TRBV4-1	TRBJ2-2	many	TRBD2	TGCGCCAGCAGCCAAGGACGGCTGCGGGAGGGCCGGACTAGTGGCGGGGAGCTGTTTTTT	CASSQGRLREGRTSGGELFF
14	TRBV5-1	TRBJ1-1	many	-	TGCGCCAGCAGCTTGACACGGGGTCATACTGAAGCTTTCTTT	CASSLTRGHTEAFF
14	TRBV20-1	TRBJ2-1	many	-	TGCAGTGCTGATGGACTAAGGAGAGAGGATGAGCAGTTCTTC	CSADGLRREDEQFF
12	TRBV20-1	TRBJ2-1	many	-	TGCAGTGCTAGCGTTTTAAAGAATGAGCAGTTCTTC	CSASVLKNEQFF
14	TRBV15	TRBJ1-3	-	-	TGTGTCACCAGCGCGGGGGACTCTGGAAACACCATATATTTT	CVTSAGDSGNTIYF
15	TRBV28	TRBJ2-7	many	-	TGTGCCAGCAGTTTAGTCCCCAAAACGGGCCTCGAGCAGTACTTC	CASSLVPKTGLEQYF
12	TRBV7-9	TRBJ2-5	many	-	TGTGCCAGCAGCTCCACCCAAGAGACCCAGTACTTC	CASSSTQETQYF
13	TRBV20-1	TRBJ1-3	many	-	TGCAGTGCTAGAATCCTCTCTGGAAACACCATATATTTT	CSARILSGNTIYF
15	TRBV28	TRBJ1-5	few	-	TGTGCCAGCAGTCCCCAGGGTAGGAAAAGTCCGCCCCAGCATTTT	CASSPQGRKSPPQHF
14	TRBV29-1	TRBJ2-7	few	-	TGCAGCGTCACCACAGAGAGTGACCACTACGAGCAGTACTTC	CSVTTESDHYEQYF
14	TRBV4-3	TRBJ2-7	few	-	TGCGCCAGCAGCCAAGATAGACAGTCCTACGAGCAGTACTTC	CASSQDRQSYEQYF
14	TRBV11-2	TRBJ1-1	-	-	TGTGCCAGCAGCTTACCTAGACAGGCCCCTGAAGCTTTCTTT	CASSLPRQAPEAFF
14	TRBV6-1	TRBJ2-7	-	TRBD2	TGTGCCAGCAGTGAGGTTTCTAGCGGATACGAGCAGTACTTC	CASSEVSSGYEQYF
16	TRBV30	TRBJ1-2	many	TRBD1	TGTGCCTGGAGTGTCAAGGGGCCGGGACAGGGTAATGGCTACACCTTC	CAWSVKGPGQGNGYTF
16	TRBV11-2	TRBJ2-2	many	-	TGTGCCAGCAGCTTAGAACTAGTTGGGAACACCGGGGAGCTGTTTTTT	CASSLELVGNTGELFF
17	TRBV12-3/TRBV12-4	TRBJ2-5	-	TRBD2	TGTGCCAGCAGTTTTAACTCGGCTAGCGGGGGCCAAGAGACCCAGTACTTC	CASSFNSASGGQETQYF
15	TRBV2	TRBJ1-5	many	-	TGTGCCAGCAGGATCAGGGGAACGGGCAATCAGCCCCAGCATTTT	CASRIRGTGNQPQHF
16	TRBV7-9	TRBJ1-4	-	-	TGTGCCAGCAGCCCCCCCGGACGGGTCAAAGATGAAAAACTGTTTTTT	CASSPPGRVKDEKLFF
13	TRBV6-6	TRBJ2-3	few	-	TGTGCCAGCGTTAATGTGGTCCCAGATACGCAGTATTTT	CASVNVVPDTQYF
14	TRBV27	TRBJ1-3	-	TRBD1	TGTGCCAGCAGTTCCGGACAGGGGGCCAACACCATATATTTT	CASSSGQGANTIYF
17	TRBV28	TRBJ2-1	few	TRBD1	TGTGCCAGCACCCTAGATGACAGGGGTCGCGGGTACAATGAGCAGTTCTTC	CASTLDDRGRGYNEQFF
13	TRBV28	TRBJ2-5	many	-	TGTGCCAGCAGGCCGACAGTTCAAGAGACCCAGTACTTC	CASRPTVQETQYF
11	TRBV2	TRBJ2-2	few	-	TGTGCCAGCAGGTCTACCGGGGAGCTGTTTTTT	CASRSTGELFF
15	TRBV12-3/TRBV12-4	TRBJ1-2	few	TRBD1	TGTGCCAGCAGCCCACGGGGACAGGGGATTTTTGGCTACACCTTC	CASSPRGQGIFGYTF
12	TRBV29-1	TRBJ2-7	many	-	TGCAGCGTTGTGAATAGCGGCGGCACCCAGTACTTC	CSVVNSGGTQYF
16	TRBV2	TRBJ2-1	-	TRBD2	TGTGCCAGCAGGGGTACCGGGACTAGTCCCACCAATGAGCAGTTCTTC	CASRGTGTSPTNEQFF
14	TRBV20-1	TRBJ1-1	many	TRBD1	TGCAGTGCTAGAGATCTAAGGACAGGGTCTGAAGCTTTCTTT	CSARDLRTGSEAFF
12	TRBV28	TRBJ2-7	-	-	TGTGCCAGCAGTTCTGGTCTGGCAGCGGGACATTTC	CASSSGLAAGHF
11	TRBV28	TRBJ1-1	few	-	TGTGCCAGCAGAAGGGACACTGAAGCTTTCTTT	CASRRDTEAFF
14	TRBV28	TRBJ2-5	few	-	TGTGCCAGCAACTTCAACAGGGGGGGAGAGACCCAGTACTTC	CASNFNRGGETQYF
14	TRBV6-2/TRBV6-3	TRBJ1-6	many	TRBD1	TGTGCCAGCCAAGAAGACAGGGTCAATTCACCCCTCCACTTT	CASQEDRVNSPLHF
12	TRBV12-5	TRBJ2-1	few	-	TGTGCTAGTGGTTTTGGGTGGAATGAGCAGTTCTTC	CASGFGWNEQFF
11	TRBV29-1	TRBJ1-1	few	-	TGCAGCGGAGGATCCAACACTGAAGCTTTCTTT	CSGGSNTEAFF
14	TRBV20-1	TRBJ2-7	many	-	TGCAGTGCCCTTGGGGACTGGACGTCGGGGGAGCAGTACTTC	CSALGDWTSGEQYF
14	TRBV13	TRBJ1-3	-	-	TGTGCCAGCAGCTTAACGGCATCTGAAAACACCATATATTTT	CASSLTASENTIYF
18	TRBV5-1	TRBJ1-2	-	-	TGCGCCAGCAGCTTGTTTGGGACGGCCTCCGCCCTGAGATCAGGCTACACCTTC	CASSLFGTASALRSGYTF
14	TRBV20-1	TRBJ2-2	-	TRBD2	TGCAGTGCTATTGCGGGAGGGCACACCGGGGAGCTGTTTTTT	CSAIAGGHTGELFF
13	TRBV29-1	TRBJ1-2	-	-	TGCAGCGTTGACCCCGACGCGGTCTATGGCTACACCTTC	CSVDPDAVYGYTF
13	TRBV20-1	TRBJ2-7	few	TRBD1	TGCAGTGCTAGAGACCGGACAGGGGAAGAGCAGTACTTC	CSARDRTGEEQYF
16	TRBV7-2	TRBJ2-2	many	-	TGTGCCAGCAGCGCCCGGACATCCCTGGGCACCGGGGAGCTGTTTTTT	CASSARTSLGTGELFF
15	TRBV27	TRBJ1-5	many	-	TGTGCCCTGGGGGCTGTCGGGTGTAGCAATCAGCCCCAGCAATTT	CALGAVGCSNQPQQF
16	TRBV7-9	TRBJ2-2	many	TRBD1	TGCGCCAGCAGCTTACAGGGGGCTAGTGGAGCCGGGGAGCTGTTTTTT	CASSLQGASGAGELFF
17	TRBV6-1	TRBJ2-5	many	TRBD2	TGTGCCAGCAGTGAAGCGCACGGTAGCGGGAGCGGTGAGACCCAGTACTTC	CASSEAHGSGSGETQYF
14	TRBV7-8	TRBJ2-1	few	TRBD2	TGTGCCAGCAGCTTAGCACTAGCGGGCAATGAGCAGTTCTTC	CASSLALAGNEQFF
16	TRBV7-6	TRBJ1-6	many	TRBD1	TGTGCCAGCAGCCCCGGGACAGAGTCCGCATTCGGACCCCTCCACTTT	CASSPGTESAFGPLHF
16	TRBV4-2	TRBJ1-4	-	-	TGTGCCAGCAGCCAAGGGGCGGGGGCCTCTAATGAAAAACTGTTTTTT	CASSQGAGASNEKLFF
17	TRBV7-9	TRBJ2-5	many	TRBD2	TGTGCCAGCAGCCAGGGGACTAGCGGAAGTCCACAAGAGACCCAGTACTTC	CASSQGTSGSPQETQYF